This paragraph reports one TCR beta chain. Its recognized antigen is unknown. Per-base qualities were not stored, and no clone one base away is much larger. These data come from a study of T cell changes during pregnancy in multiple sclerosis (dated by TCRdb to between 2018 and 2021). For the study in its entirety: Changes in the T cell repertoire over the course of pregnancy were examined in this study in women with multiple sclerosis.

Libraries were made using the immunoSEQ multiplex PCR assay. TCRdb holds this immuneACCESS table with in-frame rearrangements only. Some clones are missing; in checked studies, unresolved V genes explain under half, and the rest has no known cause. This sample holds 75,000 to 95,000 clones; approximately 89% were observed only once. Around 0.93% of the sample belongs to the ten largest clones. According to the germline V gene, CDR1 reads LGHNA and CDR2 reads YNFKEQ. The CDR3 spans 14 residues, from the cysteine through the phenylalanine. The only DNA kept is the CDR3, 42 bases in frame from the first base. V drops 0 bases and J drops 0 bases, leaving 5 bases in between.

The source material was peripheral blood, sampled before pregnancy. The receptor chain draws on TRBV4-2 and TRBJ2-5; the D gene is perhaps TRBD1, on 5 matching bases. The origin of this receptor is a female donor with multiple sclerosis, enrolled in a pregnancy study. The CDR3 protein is CASSQEDNQETQYF. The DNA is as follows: TGTGCCAGCAGCCAAGAGGACAACCAAGAGACCCAGTACTTC.